The 15 T cell receptor beta chains in this list originate from one sample, sequenced in a study of blood T cell repertoires in COVID-19. Profiling relied on immunoSEQ multiplex PCR, and the TCRdb table lists in-frame clones only, not all of them. The repertoire holds approximately 120,000 clones, with roughly 90% as singletons. The source material was peripheral blood. The receptor source for this set is a human donor with acute or convalescent COVID-19. The donor label of this sample is uncertain.

The chain recombines TRBV4-2 with TRBJ2-7; tentative D call: TRBD2 (6 bases). Germline-derived CDR1 and CDR2 are LGHNA and YNFKEQ. The CDR3 is 18 residues long. V lost 1 base and J lost 0, with 19 bases in between. CDR3 nucleotides: TGTGCCAGCAGCCAAGGATCTGAAGCGGGTACTCTCTCCTACGAGCAGTACTTC. Translated, it gives CASSQGSEAGTLSYEQYF.

This clone has only one observation. The chain joins TRBV4-1 to TRBJ2-1, with 10 bases lining up with TRBD1. CDR1 and CDR2 from the germline V gene are MGHRA and YSYEKL. There are 14 residues in the CDR3. With 6 bases clipped from V and 9 bases from J, the junction kept 8 bases outside the gene matches. CDR3 in DNA: TGCGCCAGCAGTTCCGGGACAGGGGAGGGTGAGCAGTTCTTC. It specifies CASSSGTGEGEQFF.

This sequence joins TRBV20-1 and TRBJ2-1; 9 bases are a match to TRBD2. This CDR3 contains 15 residues. Germline CDR1 is DFQATT and CDR2 is SNEGSKA (reference sequence). The trim removed 3 bases at V and 6 bases at J, leaving 9 bases unmatched. The CDR3, as DNA: TGCAGTGCTAGTGGTAGCGGGGGAGCCGGCAATGAGCAGTTCTTC. It codes for CSASGSGGAGNEQFF.

CDR3 nucleotides: TGTGCCAGCAGCCTATCCGGGACAGGGAGTGAAAAACTGTTTTTT. The encoded protein is CASSLSGTGSEKLFF. This chain uses TRBV6-2 or TRBV6-3 with TRBJ1-4; TRBD1 matches 9 bases. Germline lookup yields CDR1 MNHEY and CDR2 SVGEGT. With V trimmed by 6 bases and J by 7 bases, 9 bases remained unmatched. This CDR3 has 15 amino acids.

V gene TRBV18 combines with J gene TRBJ2-7; D may be TRBD2 (6 bases). Per germline, CDR1 KGHSH and CDR2 LQKENI. V was pared by 6 bases and J by 3 bases, with 12 bases between. The CDR3 is 13 residues long. The CDR3 nucleotides are TGTGCCAGCTCGATCGGGAGTTACTACGAGCAGTACTTC. Protein product: CASSIGSYYEQYF.

The chain has TRBV4-2 and TRBJ2-6; no clear D. In germline, CDR1 is LGHNA, CDR2 YNFKEQ. Trimming took 4 bases from V and 0 from J, leaving 7 bases between them. The CDR3 extends over 15 amino acids. CDR3 bases: TGTGCCAGCAGCCCGATTAGCTCTGGGGCCAACGTCCTGACTTTC. This encodes CASSPISSGANVLTF.

The rearrangement links TRBV7-9 to TRBJ2-7; 11 bases line up with TRBD1. The trim removed 4 bases at V and 6 bases at J, leaving 5 bases unmatched. This CDR3 is 14 amino acids long. Germline CDR1 is SEHNR and CDR2 is FQNEAQ (reference sequence). For the CDR3, the DNA is TGTGCCAGCAGCTCTAGTGGGACAGGGGGCGAGCAGTACTTC. It encodes CASSSSGTGGEQYF.

The CDR3 loop is CASSKWGGRLFYNEQFF. The CDR3 DNA follows: TGTGCCAGCAGCAAGTGGGGGGGCCGATTGTTTTACAATGAGCAGTTCTTC. The gene calls are TRBV11-2 and TRBJ2-1; possibly TRBD2 for D (7 bases). The CDR3 loop spans 17 amino acids. Germline V lookup: CDR1 SGHAT, CDR2 FQNNGV. Trimming took off 5 bases at V and 4 bases at J, with 21 bases between the two ends.

This clone has a single count. The chain uses TRBV14 and TRBJ1-1; D is unclear. V was pared by 1 base and J by 11 bases, with 14 bases between. The CDR3 contains 13 residues. The germline V gene encodes CDR1 SGHDN and CDR2 FVKESK. CDR3 DNA: TGTGCCAGCAGCCAAGTTTCTTCAGGTACGGCTTTCTTT. Translated, it gives CASSQVSSGTAFF.

The V call is TRBV5-4, the J call TRBJ1-4; TRBD1 is a possible D gene (6 bases). The CDR3 totals 14 residues. Germline lookup yields CDR1 SGHNT and CDR2 YYREEE (reference sequence). V was clipped by 2 bases and J by 4 bases, with 9 bases between them. The CDR3 region is CASSFKQGNEKLFF. CDR3 DNA: TGTGCCAGCAGCTTTAAACAGGGTAATGAAAAACTGTTTTTT.

This clone was seen only once. CDR3 sequence: CASSLAGTGHYEQYF. Written as DNA, the CDR3 is TGTGCCAGCAGCTTAGCCGGGACAGGGCACTACGAGCAGTACTTC. The chain has TRBV7-9 and TRBJ2-7, with 9 bases that match TRBD1. V gave up 0 bases and J gave up 3 bases; unmatched junction bases: 3. The CDR3 has 15 residues. Per germline, CDR1 SEHNR and CDR2 FQNEAQ (reference sequence).

This clone occurred a few times. The chain recombines TRBV19 with TRBJ1-2; D might be TRBD1 (6 bases). The germline CDR1 and CDR2 sequences are LNHDA and SQIVND (reference sequence). Trimming cost V 11 bases and J 4 bases, with 20 bases left between them. The length of the CDR3 is 14 residues. The CDR3 region is CASVRSGGFYGYTF. DNA for the CDR3: TGTGCCTCAGTACGTTCGGGGGGCTTCTATGGCTACACCTTC.

This sequence joins TRBV30 and TRBJ1-1; TRBD1 is a possible D gene (6 bases). Trimming removed 8 bases from V and 1 base from J, with 14 bases in between. Germline V CDR1 and CDR2: GTSNPN, SVGIG (reference sequence). This CDR3 is 13 amino acids long. This CDR3 reads CAGSGQWNTEAFF. CDR3 nucleotide sequence: TGTGCCGGTTCAGGACAGTGGAACACTGAAGCTTTCTTT.

This clone turned up a few times. CDR3 protein: CASSLSGQPYNEQFF. As DNA, the CDR3 is TGTGCCAGCAGCCTAAGTGGACAGCCCTACAATGAGCAGTTCTTC. V and J are TRBV3-1 (or the pseudogene TRBV3-2) and TRBJ2-1; D may be TRBD1 (6 bases). The germline V and J ends were trimmed by 4 bases and 2 bases, with 12 bases remaining between them. In germline, CDR1 is LGHDT, CDR2 YNNKEL (reference sequence). The CDR3 runs to 15 residues.

V gene TRBV7-8 combines with J gene TRBJ2-1; 9 bases are a match to TRBD2. V shed 3 bases, J shed 6 bases, and the junction held 6 bases outside the gene matches. CDR1 and CDR2 from the germline V gene are SGHVS and FQNEAQ. CDR3 length equals 15 residues. CDR3: CASSFGAGGANEQFF. The CDR3 nucleotides read TGTGCCAGCAGCTTTGGAGCGGGGGGAGCCAATGAGCAGTTCTTC.